This entry lists 15 T cell receptor beta chains sequenced from one sample in a study of T cells in Graves' hyperthyroidism and ophthalmopathy. TCR beta CDR3 sequences were amplified from RNA transcripts. HTBI primers were the set used in a first-round RT-PCR of the TCR CDR3. MiXCR was run by TCRdb on the multiplex PCR reads, yielding one entry per CDR3 protein. Here the sample spans 350,000 or so distinct CDR3 sequences, approximately 22% being singletons. The sample taken for sequencing was blood. The receptors shown here come from a woman between 50 and 59 years old with Graves' hyperthyroidism.

In this sample, this clonotype turned up many times. J is TRBJ1-2 and V is TRBV29-1; TRBD1 aligns across 7 bases. Trimming at V came to 7 bases and at J to 4 bases, leaving 6 bases not matched to a gene. Germline V lookup: CDR1 SQVTM, CDR2 ANQGSEA. The CDR3 is 12 residues long. For the CDR3, the DNA is TGCAGCGCCGGACAGGAGTCCTATGGCTACACCTTC. Translated: CSAGQESYGYTF.

This clonotype has ten or more counts. The CDR3 protein is CASSSGQGIANEKLFF. In DNA, the CDR3 is TGTGCCAGCAGCTCCGGACAGGGGATTGCTAATGAAAAACTGTTTTTT. The chain combines TRBV11-2 with TRBJ1-4; 9 nucleotides line up with TRBD1. Germline V gene sequence: CDR1 SGHAT, CDR2 FQNNGV. The CDR3 runs 16 residues. J was trimmed by 3 bases and V by 4 bases; bases with no gene match: 6.

Ten or more counts support this clonotype. The chain combines TRBV20-1 with TRBJ1-1; 7 positions agree with TRBD1. The CDR3 extends over 16 amino acids. CDR1 and CDR2 (germline): DFQATT, SNEGSKA (reference sequence). Trimming removed 6 bases from V and 0 bases from J; junction bases left unmatched: 13. This chain's CDR3 is CSAERPGTAMNTEAFF. Here the CDR3 DNA reads TGCAGTGCCGAACGACCAGGGACAGCTATGAACACTGAAGCTTTCTTT.

This chain joins TRBV7-9 and TRBJ2-2; TRBD1 might be the D (5 bases). With 2 bases removed from V and 4 bases from J, the gap between germline ends came to 14 bases. From germline, CDR1 is SEHNR and CDR2 FQNEAQ (reference sequence). The length of the CDR3 is 16 residues. The CDR3 sequence: CASSLMSGLRTGELFF. The CDR3 DNA sequence: TGTGCCAGCAGCTTAATGTCAGGGCTACGCACCGGGGAGCTGTTTTTT.

This clonotype has just a few counts. This chain uses TRBV30 with TRBJ1-1; 7 bases line up with TRBD1. The germline V gene has CDR1 GTSNPN and CDR2 SVGIG (reference sequence). Trimming at V came to 5 bases and at J to 8 bases, leaving 8 bases not matched to a gene. This CDR3 is built from 12 residues. The CDR3 sequence: CAWGTGTAEAFF. CDR3 in DNA: TGTGCCTGGGGGACCGGGACAGCAGAAGCTTTCTTT.

This clonotype was observed many times. The CDR3 DNA reads as TGTGCCAGCAGAACCCCTAGCGGGAGGGGGTCTAGCACAGATACGCAGTATTTT. Protein sequence: CASRTPSGRGSSTDTQYF. This sequence joins TRBV6-2 or TRBV6-3 and TRBJ2-3; TRBD2 aligns across 12 bases. The germline V gene has CDR1 MNHEY and CDR2 SVGEGT. The CDR3 covers 18 residues. The J segment lost 0 bases and the V segment lost 6 bases, leaving 10 bases of the junction unmatched.

The gene calls are TRBV20-1 and TRBJ2-3; D is possibly TRBD1 (6 bases). CDR3 size: 15 residues. In germline, CDR1 is DFQATT, CDR2 SNEGSKA (reference sequence). V shed 0 bases and J shed 0 bases, with 10 bases lying between them. The CDR3 sequence is CSARDSDRSTDTQYF. CDR3 nucleotides: TGCAGTGCTAGAGATTCGGACAGAAGCACAGATACGCAGTATTTT.

This clonotype showed up many times. The chain uses TRBV20-1 and TRBJ2-1, with 10 bases that match TRBD1. Germline loops: CDR1 DFQATT, CDR2 SNEGSKA (reference sequence). J lost 7 bases, V lost 6 bases, and 9 bases had no gene match. The CDR3 contains 14 residues. This chain's CDR3 is CSALTGGKRNEQFF. The DNA for the CDR3 is TGCAGTGCCCTGACAGGGGGCAAGAGGAATGAGCAGTTCTTC.

The rearrangement joins TRBV6-1 to TRBJ1-3, with no clear D. The CDR3 is made up of 11 amino acids. Germline CDR1 and CDR2: MNHNS and SASEGT. Trimming cost V 9 bases and J 4 bases, with 7 bases left between them. The CDR3 reads CASTEGNTIYF. CDR3 nucleotides: TGTGCCAGTACCGAGGGAAACACCATATATTTT.

J is TRBJ2-1 and V is TRBV6-1; maybe TRBD2 (6 bases). With 0 bases removed from V and 8 bases from J, the gap between germline ends came to 23 bases. The CDR3 has 18 residues. CDR1 and CDR2 (germline): MNHNS, SASEGT. The CDR3 protein is CASSEAWGTWGTVDEQFF. CDR3 nucleotides: TGTGCCAGCAGTGAAGCGTGGGGAACTTGGGGGACTGTCGATGAGCAGTTCTTC.

This clonotype was recorded many times. The chain carries TRBV11-2 and TRBJ2-7, with a weak D call TRBD1 (6 bases). The CDR3 loop spans 15 amino acids. The V gene's germline CDR1 is SGHAT and CDR2 FQNNGV. The V end lost 1 base, the J end lost 4 bases, and 14 bases lay between the germline ends. The CDR3 nucleotides read TGTGCCAGCAGCTTAGTGGTGGGACAACATTACGAGCAGTACTTC. Residues: CASSLVVGQHYEQYF.

The chain joins TRBV19 to TRBJ2-3; no clear D gene. This CDR3 comprises 16 residues. V was pared by 3 bases and J by 4 bases, with 17 bases between. CDR1 is LNHDA and CDR2 is SQIVND in the germline V gene (reference sequence). Here the CDR3 DNA reads TGTGCCAGTAGTATCAAGGATCTGTTTATCCCAGATACGCAGTATTTT. Its protein product is CASSIKDLFIPDTQYF.

About this clonotype: This could be a read error, since a much larger clone is one nucleotide away. This chain connects TRBV5-6 to TRBJ2-5; D is perhaps TRBD1 or TRBD2 (5 bases each). Germline V gives CDR1 SGHDT, CDR2 YYEEEE. This CDR3 has 11 amino acids. The CDR3: CASRLSGAECF. The CDR3 coding sequence is TGTGCCAGCAGGTTGTCCGGGGCCGAGTGCTTC.

This clonotype showed up many times. The rearrangement uses TRBV30 and TRBJ1-2, with 7 bases aligning to TRBD1. This CDR3 comprises 12 residues. The V and J ends lost 8 bases and 4 bases, in that order; junction bases with no gene match: 7. Looked up from germline, CDR1 is GTSNPN and CDR2 is SVGIG (reference sequence). The CDR3 coding sequence is TGTGCCCTAATGGGACAGATCTATGGCTACACCTTC. It yields the protein CALMGQIYGYTF.

J is TRBJ2-7 and V is TRBV20-1; TRBD2 matches 8 bases. Germline CDR1 is DFQATT and CDR2 is SNEGSKA (reference sequence). CDR3 size: 14 residues. Trimming removed 6 bases from V and 5 bases from J; junction bases left unmatched: 12. The CDR3 region is CSATVGGGSDEQYF. For the CDR3, the DNA is TGCAGTGCCACAGTTGGCGGGGGGTCGGACGAGCAGTACTTC.